A single sample is the source of the 20 T cell receptor beta chains below, sequenced in a study of blood T cell repertoires in COVID-19. TCRdb keeps only in-frame clones here, not all; method: immunoSEQ multiplex PCR. The sample has 140,000 or so clones; more than 70% are singletons. The sample was peripheral blood. These receptors all stem from a human donor in a cohort sampled during active COVID-19.

The rearrangement links TRBV19 to TRBJ1-1; a weak D match, TRBD1 (5 bases). The ends were cut back, 3 bases at V and 4 bases at J, with 9 bases in the middle. This CDR3 region has 13 residues. Germline CDR1 LNHDA, CDR2 SQIVND (reference sequence). The CDR3 coding sequence is TGTGCCAGTAGTATTACCCAGGGCACTGAAGCTTTCTTT. Translated, it gives CASSITQGTEAFF.

The sample holds a few counts of this clone. V and J are TRBV7-8 and TRBJ1-2; unclear D gene. The CDR3 has 14 residues. The germline CDR1 and CDR2 sequences are SGHVS and FQNEAQ. V was pared by 5 bases and J by 4 bases, with 14 bases between. The DNA of the CDR3 is TGTGCCAGCAGCCCCCGGAGCACCAGCTATGGCTACACCTTC. Residues: CASSPRSTSYGYTF.

The chain has TRBV7-2 and TRBJ1-1; D not certain. Germline CDR1 SGHTA, CDR2 FQGNSA. There are 14 residues in the CDR3. Deletions cut 0 bases from V and 1 base from J, with 6 bases between. The CDR3 sequence is CASSLAYRNTEAFF. The CDR3 DNA reads TGTGCCAGCAGCTTAGCGTACAGGAACACTGAAGCTTTCTTT.

This rearrangement joins TRBV10-3 to TRBJ2-1, with a weak D call TRBD1 (5 bases). Trimming shortened V by 10 bases and J by 8 bases, and 21 bases separated the two germline ends. Germline CDR1 ENHRY, CDR2 SYGVKD. This CDR3 region has 14 residues. CDR3 DNA sequence: TGTGCCAACTCGGACCCACGTACAGGTGATGAGCAGTTCTTC. Protein product: CANSDPRTGDEQFF.

The chain has TRBV2 and TRBJ1-2; D is uncertain. Germline loops: CDR1 SNHLY, CDR2 FYNNEI. This CDR3 is 15 amino acids long. Trimming stripped 6 bases from V and 1 base from J, with 15 bases between. The CDR3 coding sequence is TGTGCCAGCAGCTCTCCAAGGAGGGTTAACTATGGCTACACCTTC. It codes for CASSSPRRVNYGYTF. Full variable domain (remainder filled in from reference TRBV2 and TRBJ1-2): EPEVTQTPSHQVTQMGQEVILRCVPISNHLYFYWYRQILGQKVEFLVSFYNNEISEKSEIFDDQFSVERPDGSNFTLKIRSTKLEDSAMYFCASSSPRRVNYGYTFGSGTRLTVV.

This chain links TRBV2 with TRBJ1-2; 8 positions agree with TRBD1. Trimming at V came to 4 bases and at J to 7 bases, leaving 2 bases not matched to a gene. This CDR3 is 12 amino acids long. Germline CDR1 is SNHLY and CDR2 is FYNNEI. Here the CDR3 DNA reads TGTGCCAGCAGTGCAGGGGGCGCTGGCTACACCTTC. The encoded protein is CASSAGGAGYTF.

CDR3 in amino acids: CASGPQVGTEAFF. The CDR3 DNA follows: TGTGCCAGCGGACCACAGGTGGGCACTGAAGCTTTCTTT. The V call is TRBV6-5, the J call TRBJ1-1; a possible D gene is TRBD1 (5 bases). The CDR3 runs 13 residues. Trimming stripped 8 bases from V and 4 bases from J, with 14 bases between. Germline V gene lookup returns CDR1 MNHEY and CDR2 SVGAGI.

The J gene is TRBJ2-2, the V gene TRBV5-1, with 8 bases identical to TRBD1. Germline trimming cut 3 bases from V and 4 bases from J; bases unmatched to any gene: 5. The CDR3 extends over 15 amino acids. The germline CDR1 and CDR2 sequences are SGHRS and YFSETQ. The CDR3 nucleotides are TGCGCCAGCAGCTCGCCAGGGGGCAGCACCGGGGAGCTGTTTTTT. It translates to CASSSPGGSTGELFF.

The V call is TRBV5-5, the J call TRBJ1-5; 11 positions match TRBD1. CDR1 and CDR2 from the germline V gene are SGHKS and YYEKEE (reference sequence). The V gene end was trimmed by 4 bases and the J gene end by 5 bases; junction bases not matched to a gene: 2. This CDR3 region has 14 residues. The CDR3 DNA reads TGTGCCAGCAGCCCGGACAGGGGGCATCAGCCCCAGCATTTT. Residues: CASSPDRGHQPQHF.

The rearrangement joins TRBV3-1 (or the pseudogene TRBV3-2) to TRBJ1-5; D is uncertain. From germline, CDR1 is LGHDT and CDR2 YNNKEL (reference sequence). CDR3 length equals 16 residues. The V end lost 0 bases, the J end lost 2 bases, and 11 bases lay between the germline ends. DNA for the CDR3: TGTGCCAGCAGCCAAGATTGGCGGGGAGGCAATCAGCCCCAGCATTTT. It yields the protein CASSQDWRGGNQPQHF.

CDR3: CASSRGGSYEQYF. CDR3 DNA sequence: TGTGCCAGCAGTCGCGGGGGATCCTACGAGCAGTACTTC. This rearrangement joins TRBV7-2 to TRBJ2-7; 7 positions agree with TRBD2. This CDR3 contains 13 residues. J lost 1 base, V lost 6 bases, and 3 bases had no gene match. Germline V gene lookup returns CDR1 SGHTA and CDR2 FQGNSA. Full variable domain (remainder filled in from reference TRBV7-2 and TRBJ2-7): GAGVSQSPSNKVTEKGKDVELRCDPISGHTALYWYRQSLGQGLEFLIYFQGNSAPDKSGLPSDRFSAERTGGSVSTLTIQRTQQEDSAVYLCASSRGGSYEQYFGPGTRLTVT.

The rearrangement links TRBV7-9 to TRBJ1-5; the match to TRBD1 covers 8 bases. This CDR3 is 15 amino acids long. The V gene's germline CDR1 is SEHNR and CDR2 FQNEAQ (reference sequence). The junction had 3 bases not matched to a gene; V was cut back by 2 bases and J by 3 bases. CDR3 nucleotides: TGTGCCAGCAGCTTATCAGGGGGCTTCAATCAGCCCCAGCATTTT. It yields the protein CASSLSGGFNQPQHF.

The chain carries TRBV28 and TRBJ1-2; 7 nucleotides match TRBD1. V shed 4 bases and J 2 bases; nucleotides not matched to a gene: 10. The CDR3 is 16 amino acids. Germline-derived CDR1 and CDR2 are MDHEN and SYDVKM. The CDR3 spells CASSSPWTGDNYGYTF. DNA of the CDR3: TGTGCCAGCAGTTCACCCTGGACAGGTGACAACTATGGCTACACCTTC.

V is TRBV6-5 and J is TRBJ2-2; unclear D gene. Trimming stripped 8 bases from V and 0 bases from J, with 13 bases between. CDR1 and CDR2 from the germline V gene are MNHEY and SVGAGI. The CDR3 is made up of 15 amino acids. In nucleotides, the CDR3 is TGTGCCAGCGGTCGTCGGGTCCCGAACACCGGGGAGCTGTTTTTT. Translating gives CASGRRVPNTGELFF.

The CDR3, as DNA: TGTGCCAGCAGTTACTCCGGGACTAGCGGCTACGAGCAGTACTTC. Amino acid sequence: CASSYSGTSGYEQYF. The V and J genes are TRBV6-5 and TRBJ2-7; 11 bases map to TRBD2. V lost 0 bases, J lost 3 bases, and 1 base stayed unmatched. Looked up from germline, CDR1 is MNHEY and CDR2 is SVGAGI. The CDR3 totals 15 residues.

This clone was found many times. The chain combines TRBV7-3 with TRBJ1-4, with 7 bases matching TRBD1. This CDR3 has 15 residues. V trimming: 3 bases; J trimming: 8 bases; junction bases outside the gene matches: 9. Germline CDR1 SGHTA, CDR2 FQGTGA. This chain's CDR3 is CASSFSAGGGEKLFF. The CDR3 coding sequence is TGTGCCAGCAGCTTTTCTGCAGGGGGAGGCGAAAAACTGTTTTTT. Drawing the rest from reference TRBV7-3 and TRBJ1-4, the complete variable domain is GAGVSQTPSNKVTEKGKYVELRCDPISGHTALYWYRQSLGQGPEFLIYFQGTGAADDSGLPNDRFFAVRPEGSVSTLKIQRTERGDSAVYLCASSFSAGGGEKLFFGSGTQLSVL.

V usage is TRBV7-2 and J usage is TRBJ1-1; D is unclear. The germline V and J ends were trimmed by 5 bases and 3 bases, with 10 bases remaining between them. This CDR3 contains 13 residues. The germline gives CDR1 SGHTA, CDR2 FQGNSA. CDR3 sequence: CASSPMRDTEAFF. DNA of the CDR3: TGTGCCAGCAGCCCCATGCGGGACACTGAAGCTTTCTTT.

The genes are TRBV7-2 and TRBJ2-1; D not resolved. CDR3 size: 15 residues. Deletions cut 5 bases from V and 1 base from J, with 12 bases between. The germline V gene encodes CDR1 SGHTA and CDR2 FQGNSA. CDR3 region: CASSTVGRSYNEQFF. Written as DNA, the CDR3 is TGTGCCAGCAGCACGGTGGGCCGATCCTACAATGAGCAGTTCTTC.

The chain joins TRBV5-4 to TRBJ1-4, with 8 bases that match TRBD1. Germline assignment: CDR1 SGHNT and CDR2 YYREEE (reference sequence). The junction had 9 bases not matched to a gene; V was cut back by 3 bases and J by 8 bases. This CDR3 has 15 amino acids. CDR3 in DNA: TGTGCCAGCAGCTCCGCAGACAGGGGCAACGAAAAACTGTTTTTT. Its protein is CASSSADRGNEKLFF.

V usage is TRBV6-6 and J usage is TRBJ1-1; D may be TRBD1 (5 bases). This CDR3 contains 11 residues. Trimming cost V 2 bases and J 10 bases, with 8 bases left between them. From germline, CDR1 is MNHNY and CDR2 SVGAGI (reference sequence). The chain's CDR3 is CASSYGRGAFF. The CDR3, as DNA: TGTGCCAGCAGTTACGGGAGGGGAGCTTTCTTT.